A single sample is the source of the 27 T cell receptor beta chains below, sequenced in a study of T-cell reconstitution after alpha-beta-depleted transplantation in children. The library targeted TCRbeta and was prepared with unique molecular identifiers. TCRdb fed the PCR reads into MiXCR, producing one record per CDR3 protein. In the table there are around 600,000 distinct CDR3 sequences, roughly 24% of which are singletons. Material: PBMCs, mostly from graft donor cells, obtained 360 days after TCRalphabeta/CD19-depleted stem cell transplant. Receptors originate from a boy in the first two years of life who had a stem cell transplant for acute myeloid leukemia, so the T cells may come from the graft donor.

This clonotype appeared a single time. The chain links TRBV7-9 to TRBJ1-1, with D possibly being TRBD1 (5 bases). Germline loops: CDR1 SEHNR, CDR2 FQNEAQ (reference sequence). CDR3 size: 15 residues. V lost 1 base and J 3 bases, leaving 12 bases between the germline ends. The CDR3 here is CASSLGGTADTEAFF. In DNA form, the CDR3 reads TGTGCCAGCAGCTTAGGGGGGACCGCGGACACTGAAGCTTTCTTT.

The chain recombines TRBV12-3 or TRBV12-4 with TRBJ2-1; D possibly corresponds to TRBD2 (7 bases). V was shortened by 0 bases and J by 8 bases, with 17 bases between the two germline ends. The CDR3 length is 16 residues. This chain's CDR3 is CASSLAGGPRRHEQFF. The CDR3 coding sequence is TGTGCCAGCAGTTTAGCGGGGGGGCCCCGGAGGCATGAGCAGTTCTTC.

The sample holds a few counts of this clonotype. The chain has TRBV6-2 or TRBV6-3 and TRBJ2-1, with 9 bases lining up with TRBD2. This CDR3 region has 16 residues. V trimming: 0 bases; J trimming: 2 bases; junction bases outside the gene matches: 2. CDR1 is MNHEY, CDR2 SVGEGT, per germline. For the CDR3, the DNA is TGTGCCAGCAGTTACTCTCAGCGGGGGGCCTACAATGAGCAGTTCTTC. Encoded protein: CASSYSQRGAYNEQFF.

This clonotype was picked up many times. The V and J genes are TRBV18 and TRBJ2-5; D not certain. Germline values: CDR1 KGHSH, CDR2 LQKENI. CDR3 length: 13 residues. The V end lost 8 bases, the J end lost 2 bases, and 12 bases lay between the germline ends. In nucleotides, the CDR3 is TGTGCCAGCAGTCCTACCCTACAAGAGACCCAGTACTTC. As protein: CASSPTLQETQYF.

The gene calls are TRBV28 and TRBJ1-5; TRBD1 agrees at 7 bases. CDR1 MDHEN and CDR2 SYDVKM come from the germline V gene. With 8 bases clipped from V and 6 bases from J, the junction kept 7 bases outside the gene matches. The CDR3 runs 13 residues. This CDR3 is CASYDREGQPQHF. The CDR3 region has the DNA TGTGCCAGCTATGACAGGGAGGGTCAGCCCCAGCATTTT.

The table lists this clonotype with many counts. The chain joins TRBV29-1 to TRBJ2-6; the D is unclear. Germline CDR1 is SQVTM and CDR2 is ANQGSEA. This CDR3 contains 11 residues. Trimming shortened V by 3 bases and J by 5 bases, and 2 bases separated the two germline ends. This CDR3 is CSVERANVLTF. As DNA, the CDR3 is TGCAGCGTTGAGAGGGCCAACGTCCTGACTTTC.

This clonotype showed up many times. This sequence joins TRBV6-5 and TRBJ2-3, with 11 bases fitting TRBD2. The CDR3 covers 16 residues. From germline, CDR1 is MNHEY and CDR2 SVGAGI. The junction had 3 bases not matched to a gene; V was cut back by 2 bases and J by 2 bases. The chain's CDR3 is CASSYGTSGPTDTQYF. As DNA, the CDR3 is TGTGCCAGCAGTTACGGGACTAGCGGACCCACAGATACGCAGTATTTT.

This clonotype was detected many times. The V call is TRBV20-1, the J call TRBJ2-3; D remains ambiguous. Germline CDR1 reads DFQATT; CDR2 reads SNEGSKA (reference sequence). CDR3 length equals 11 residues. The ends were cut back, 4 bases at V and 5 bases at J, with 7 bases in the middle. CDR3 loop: CSAIPIDTQYF. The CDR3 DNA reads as TGCAGTGCTATACCGATAGATACGCAGTATTTT.

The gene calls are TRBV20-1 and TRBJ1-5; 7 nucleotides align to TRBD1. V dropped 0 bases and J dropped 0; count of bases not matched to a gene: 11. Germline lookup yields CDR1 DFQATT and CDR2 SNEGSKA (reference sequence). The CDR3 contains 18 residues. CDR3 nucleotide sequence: TGCAGTGCTAGAGATGGGGCCGAGGAGGGGGCTAGCAATCAGCCCCAGCATTTT. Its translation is CSARDGAEEGASNQPQHF.

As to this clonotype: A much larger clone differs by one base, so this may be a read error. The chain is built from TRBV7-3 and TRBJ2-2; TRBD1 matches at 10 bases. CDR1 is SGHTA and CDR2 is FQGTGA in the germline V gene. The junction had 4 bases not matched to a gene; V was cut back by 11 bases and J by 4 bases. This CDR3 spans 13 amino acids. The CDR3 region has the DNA TGTGCCGCTGGGGACAGGGGCACCGGGGAGCTGTTTTTT. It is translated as CAAGDRGTGELFF.

The CDR3 is CSASIGRGLAYNEQFF. CDR3 DNA: TGCAGTGCTAGTATAGGCAGGGGACTTGCCTACAATGAGCAGTTCTTC. The genes are TRBV20-1 and TRBJ2-1; D is possibly TRBD1 or TRBD2 (6 bases each). V was clipped by 3 bases and J by 2 bases, with 17 bases between them. CDR1 DFQATT and CDR2 SNEGSKA come from the germline V gene (reference sequence). This CDR3 has 16 residues.

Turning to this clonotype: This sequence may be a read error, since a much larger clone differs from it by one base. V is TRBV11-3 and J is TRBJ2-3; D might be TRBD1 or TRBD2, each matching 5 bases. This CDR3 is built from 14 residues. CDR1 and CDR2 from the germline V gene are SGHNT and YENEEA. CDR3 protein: CASSLWGNTDTRYF. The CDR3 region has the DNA TGTGCCAGCAGCTTATGGGGGAACACAGATACGCGGTATTTT.

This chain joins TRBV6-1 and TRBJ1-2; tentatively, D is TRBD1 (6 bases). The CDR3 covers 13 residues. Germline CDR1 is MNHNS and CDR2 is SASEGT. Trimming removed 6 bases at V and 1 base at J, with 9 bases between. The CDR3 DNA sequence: TGTGCCAGCAGCACAGGGTTTAACTATGGCTACACCTTC. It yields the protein CASSTGFNYGYTF.

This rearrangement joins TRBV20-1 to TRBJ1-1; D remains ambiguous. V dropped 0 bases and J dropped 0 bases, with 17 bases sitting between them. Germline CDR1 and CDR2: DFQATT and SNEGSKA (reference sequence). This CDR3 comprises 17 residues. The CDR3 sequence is CSARDDGADELNTEAFF. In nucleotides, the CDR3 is TGCAGTGCTAGAGATGACGGCGCAGACGAATTGAACACTGAAGCTTTCTTT.

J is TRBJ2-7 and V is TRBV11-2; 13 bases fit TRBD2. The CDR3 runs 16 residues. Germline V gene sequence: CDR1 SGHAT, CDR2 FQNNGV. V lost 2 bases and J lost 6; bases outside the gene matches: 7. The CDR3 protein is CASSLWGGTSGAEQYF. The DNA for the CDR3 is TGTGCCAGCAGCTTATGGGGCGGGACTAGCGGGGCCGAGCAGTACTTC.

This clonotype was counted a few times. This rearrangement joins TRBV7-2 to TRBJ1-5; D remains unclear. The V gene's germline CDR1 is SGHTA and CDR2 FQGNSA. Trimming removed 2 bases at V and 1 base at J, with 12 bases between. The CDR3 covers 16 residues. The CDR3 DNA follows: TGTGCCAGCAGCTTATTACCCTACGCAAGCAATCAGCCCCAGCATTTT. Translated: CASSLLPYASNQPQHF.

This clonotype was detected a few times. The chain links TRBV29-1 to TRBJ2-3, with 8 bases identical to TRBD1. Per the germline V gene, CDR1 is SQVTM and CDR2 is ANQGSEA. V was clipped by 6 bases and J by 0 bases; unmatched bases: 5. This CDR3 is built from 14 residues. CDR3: CSVWGQASTDTQYF. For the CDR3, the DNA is TGCAGCGTGTGGGGACAGGCTAGCACAGATACGCAGTATTTT.

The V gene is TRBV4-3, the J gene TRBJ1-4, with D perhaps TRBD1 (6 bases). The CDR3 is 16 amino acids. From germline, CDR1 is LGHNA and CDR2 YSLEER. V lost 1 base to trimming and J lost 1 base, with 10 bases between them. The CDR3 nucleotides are TGCGCCAGCAGCCAAGCACAGGGAGTAACTAATGAAAAACTGTTTTTT. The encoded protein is CASSQAQGVTNEKLFF.

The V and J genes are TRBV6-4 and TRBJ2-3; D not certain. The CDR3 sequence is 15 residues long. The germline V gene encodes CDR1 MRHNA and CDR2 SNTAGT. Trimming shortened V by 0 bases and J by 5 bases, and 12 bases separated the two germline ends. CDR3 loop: CASSDSSSSRDTQYF. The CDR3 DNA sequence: TGTGCCAGCAGTGACTCTAGCTCCTCGAGAGATACGCAGTATTTT.

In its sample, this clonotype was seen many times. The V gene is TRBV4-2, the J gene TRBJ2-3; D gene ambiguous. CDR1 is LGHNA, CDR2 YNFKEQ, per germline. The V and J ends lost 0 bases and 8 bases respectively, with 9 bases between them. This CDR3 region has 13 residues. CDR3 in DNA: TGTGCCAGCAGCCAAGATCGGACGGGTACGCAGTATTTT. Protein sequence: CASSQDRTGTQYF.

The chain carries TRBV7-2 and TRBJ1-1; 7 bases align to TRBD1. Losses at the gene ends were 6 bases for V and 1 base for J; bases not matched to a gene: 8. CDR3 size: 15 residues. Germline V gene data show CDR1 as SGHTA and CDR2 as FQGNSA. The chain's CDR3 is CASSSAGTANTEAFF. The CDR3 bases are TGTGCCAGCAGTTCAGCCGGGACAGCGAACACTGAAGCTTTCTTT.

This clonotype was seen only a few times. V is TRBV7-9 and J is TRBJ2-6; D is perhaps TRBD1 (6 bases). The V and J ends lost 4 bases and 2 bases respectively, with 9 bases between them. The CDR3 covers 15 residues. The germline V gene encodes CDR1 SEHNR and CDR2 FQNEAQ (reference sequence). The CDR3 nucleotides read TGTGCCAGCAGCTCTACAGGGCCTGGGGCCAACGTCCTGACTTTC. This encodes CASSSTGPGANVLTF.

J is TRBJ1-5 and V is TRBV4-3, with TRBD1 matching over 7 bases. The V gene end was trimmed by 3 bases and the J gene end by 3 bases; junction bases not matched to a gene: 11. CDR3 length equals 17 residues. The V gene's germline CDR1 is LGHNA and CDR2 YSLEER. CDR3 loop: CASSQTYRGDPNQPQHF. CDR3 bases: TGCGCCAGCAGCCAGACCTACAGGGGAGACCCCAATCAGCCCCAGCATTTT.

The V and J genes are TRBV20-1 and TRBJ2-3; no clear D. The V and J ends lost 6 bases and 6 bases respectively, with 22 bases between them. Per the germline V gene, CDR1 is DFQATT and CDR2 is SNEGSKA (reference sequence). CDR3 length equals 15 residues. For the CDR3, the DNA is TGCAGTGCCCTCCCTTGGCGGCAGGCAGCCGATACGCAGTATTTT. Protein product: CSALPWRQAADTQYF.

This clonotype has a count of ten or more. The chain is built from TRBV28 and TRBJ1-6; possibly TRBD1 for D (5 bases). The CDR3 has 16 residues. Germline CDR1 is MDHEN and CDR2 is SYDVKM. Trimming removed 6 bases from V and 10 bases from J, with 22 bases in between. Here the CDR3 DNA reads TGTGCCAGCAGCCCCCGACACACCCAACAGGAGTCACCCCTCCACTTT. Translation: CASSPRHTQQESPLHF.

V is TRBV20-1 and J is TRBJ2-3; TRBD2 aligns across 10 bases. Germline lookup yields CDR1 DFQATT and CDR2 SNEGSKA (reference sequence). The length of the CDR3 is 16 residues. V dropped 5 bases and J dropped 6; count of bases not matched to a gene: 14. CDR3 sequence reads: CSAPSLAGAFRDTQYF. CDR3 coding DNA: TGCAGTGCTCCCTCTCTAGCGGGGGCTTTCCGCGATACGCAGTATTTT.

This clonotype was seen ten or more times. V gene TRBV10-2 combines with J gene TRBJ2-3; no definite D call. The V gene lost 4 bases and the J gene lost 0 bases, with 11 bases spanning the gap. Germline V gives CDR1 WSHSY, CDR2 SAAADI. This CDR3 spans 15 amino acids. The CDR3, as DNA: TGCGCCAGCAGTGTGACTCCAAAGAGCACAGATACGCAGTATTTT. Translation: CASSVTPKSTDTQYF.